This T cell receptor beta chain was documented in a study of shared clonotypes between healthy human individuals. J lost 10 bases, V lost 2 bases, and 3 bases had no gene match. This CDR3 is built from 12 residues. Germline values: CDR1 MDHEN, CDR2 SYDVKM. TCRdb's copy holds only in-frame clones and misses some; the assay was immunoSEQ multiplex PCR. The data contain 2 million to 2.5 million clones, around 92% of them singletons. This sequence joins TRBV28 and TRBJ1-1, with TRBD1 matching 8 bases. The sample taken for sequencing was naive CD4+ T cells from PBMCs. Specified subset: CD45RA+ positively selected. The clonotype comes from a man aged 18-30 years in good health. Some clones in this sample may be carry-over from other donors' samples. The CDR3, as DNA: TGTGCCAGCAGTTTAGTCAGGGGGCGAGCTTTCTTT. This codes for CASSLVRGRAFF.